These 14 T cell receptor beta chains share one sample of origin, sequenced in a study of CD8 T cells in ankylosing spondylitis. Their target antigens are unknown. Study-level points and caveats: What seemed typical of ankylosing spondylitis blood was a TCR beta motif built from several highly homologous variants.

TCRdb re-analysed the 5' RACE reads in MiXCR, keeping a single row per CDR3 protein. The table shows hundreds of thousands of distinct CDR3 sequences, with roughly a quarter occurring only once. The sample comprised blood, either unsorted or a sorted T cell fraction (not recorded which). The receptors were sampled from a male donor with ankylosing spondylitis.

This sequence joins TRBV5-1 and TRBJ2-7, with D perhaps assigned TRBD1 or TRBD2 (5 bases each). The germline V and J ends were trimmed by 3 bases and 5 bases, with 21 bases remaining between them. This CDR3 is built from 16 residues. Germline V gene sequence: CDR1 SGHRS, CDR2 YFSETQ. The CDR3 loop reads CASSSYLGAEVHEQYF. In DNA, the CDR3 is TGCGCCAGCAGCTCCTACCTAGGGGCGGAGGTTCACGAGCAGTACTTC.

This CDR3 is CASSRSGQSLQNIQYF. The CDR3 bases are TGTGCCAGCAGCCGGTCGGGACAGTCGCTGCAAAACATTCAGTACTTC. V and J are TRBV5-4 and TRBJ2-4; 7 nucleotides match TRBD1. V trimming: 4 bases; J trimming: 5 bases; junction bases outside the gene matches: 12. This CDR3 contains 16 residues. Germline lookup yields CDR1 SGHNT and CDR2 YYREEE (reference sequence).

This clonotype was detected a few times. The J gene is TRBJ2-1, the V gene TRBV12-3 or TRBV12-4; 12 nucleotides line up with TRBD1. The V segment lost 5 bases and the J segment 10 bases; nucleotides outside the gene matches: 15. CDR3 size: 17 residues. The DNA for the CDR3 is TGTGCCAGCAGTCCATTTTCCCGGGACAGGGGGCAGGGGGAGCAGTTCTTC. This gives the protein CASSPFSRDRGQGEQFF.

This clonotype was observed a few times. V is TRBV3-1 and J is TRBJ2-3; possibly TRBD2 for D (6 bases). Germline V gene data show CDR1 as LGHDT and CDR2 as YNNKEL (reference sequence). V shed 1 base and J shed 5 bases, with 13 bases lying between them. The CDR3 is 15 residues long. CDR3: CASSQARERGDTQYF. The CDR3 bases are TGTGCCAGCAGCCAAGCCCGGGAGAGGGGAGATACGCAGTATTTT.

V usage is TRBV5-1 and J usage is TRBJ2-7; D might be TRBD1 (5 bases). The CDR3 covers 13 residues. The V gene's germline CDR1 is SGHRS and CDR2 YFSETQ. V lost 0 bases, J lost 9 bases, and 13 bases lay in between. This CDR3 reads CASSLEGSQGQYV. The CDR3 coding sequence is TGCGCCAGCAGCTTGGAGGGCAGCCAGGGGCAGTACGTC.

The chain joins TRBV29-1 to TRBJ2-7, with unresolved D. The germline V gene encodes CDR1 SQVTM and CDR2 ANQGSEA. The CDR3 covers 14 residues. V gave up 0 bases and J gave up 7 bases, with 16 bases separating them. The CDR3 region is CSVEDIGLGLEQYF. The CDR3 coding sequence is TGCAGCGTTGAAGATATAGGCTTAGGTTTAGAGCAGTACTTC.

This clonotype has a handful of counts. The chain has TRBV6-2 or TRBV6-3 and TRBJ1-1; 7 bases fit TRBD1. Unmatched junction bases numbered 8, after V lost 6 bases and J lost 4 bases. Per germline, CDR1 MNHEY and CDR2 SVGEGT. This CDR3 contains 14 residues. Here the CDR3 DNA reads TGTGCCAGCAGCAGACAGGGAAGGGGCACTGAAGCTTTCTTT. Translated, it gives CASSRQGRGTEAFF.

This clonotype was found a few times. V and J are TRBV20-1 and TRBJ1-2; possibly TRBD1 for D (5 bases). This CDR3 contains 11 residues. The V gene lost 3 bases and the J gene lost 8 bases, with 10 bases spanning the gap. Germline V lookup: CDR1 DFQATT, CDR2 SNEGSKA (reference sequence). CDR3 coding DNA: TGCAGTGCTAGGGGGGTCTTGGGCTACACCTTC. Residues: CSARGVLGYTF.

This clonotype was observed a few times. The chain employs TRBV21-1 and TRBJ2-3; the D segment call TRBD2 is taken from the table without a DNA check. TRBV21-1 is labeled a pseudogene. CDR3 length: 20 amino acids. CDR3 loop: CASSKGYSVSGRAYTDTQYF. CDR3 nucleotides: TGTGCCAGCAGCAAAGGCTACTCGGTTAGCGGGAGGGCATACACAGATACGCAGTATTTT.

CDR3 in DNA: TGTGCCAGCGAGCTGAGGACGGCGAACACTGAAGCTTTCTTT. Its protein is CASELRTANTEAFF. The chain has TRBV12-3 or TRBV12-4 and TRBJ1-1; D gene uncertain. Trimming stripped 8 bases from V and 1 base from J, with 14 bases between. This CDR3 comprises 14 residues.

This clonotype was seen a few times. The chain combines TRBV7-9 with TRBJ2-5; D might be TRBD1 or TRBD2, each matching 5 bases. Looked up from germline, CDR1 is SEHNR and CDR2 is FQNEAQ (reference sequence). The CDR3 runs 15 residues. V lost 5 bases to trimming and J lost 5 bases, with 18 bases between them. The CDR3: CASSLGTDLRETQYF. The CDR3, as DNA: TGTGCCAGCAGCCTTGGGACCGATTTGAGGGAGACCCAGTACTTC.

The V gene is TRBV5-4, the J gene TRBJ2-1; D uncertain. V lost 3 bases, J lost 7 bases, and 11 bases lay in between. The CDR3 loop spans 13 amino acids. Per germline, CDR1 SGHNT and CDR2 YYREEE (reference sequence). The CDR3 spells CASSSPDANEQFF. The CDR3 DNA sequence: TGTGCCAGCAGCTCACCGGACGCAAATGAGCAGTTCTTC.

This clonotype has a handful of counts. The CDR3 sequence is CASRGLWTDTQYF. The CDR3, as DNA: TGTGCCAGCCGGGGGCTTTGGACAGATACGCAGTATTTT. This chain joins TRBV28 and TRBJ2-3; D might be TRBD1 or TRBD2, each matching 6 bases. The CDR3 is 13 residues long. In germline, CDR1 is MDHEN, CDR2 SYDVKM. Trimming shortened V by 8 bases and J by 3 bases, and 12 bases separated the two germline ends.

This chain joins TRBV12-3 or TRBV12-4 and TRBJ2-2; tentative D call: TRBD1 (6 bases). The CDR3 is made up of 15 amino acids. V lost 7 bases, J lost 4 bases, and 16 bases lay in between. This chain's CDR3 is CASKFHRERTGELFF. The CDR3 DNA follows: TGTGCCAGCAAATTCCACAGGGAGCGCACCGGGGAGCTGTTTTTT.